This TCR beta chain stems from a study of blood T cells in healthy people across ages. In its sample, this clonotype was seen once. Its antigen is unidentified. Overall study results and limits: TCR beta diversity, measured per million T cells, fell in a roughly linear way with age. Naive T cell percentage and TCR beta diversity correlated strongly. CMV infection status of these donors was not known.

The CDR3 runs 13 residues. The junction had 8 bases not matched to a gene; V was cut back by 5 bases and J by 5 bases. From germline, CDR1 is DFQATT and CDR2 SNEGSKA (reference sequence). Sample-barcoded 5' priming and a J-beta primer mix drove a second PCR of about 7 to 11 cycles. TCRdb reanalysed the 5' RACE reads using MiXCR and keeps one entry per CDR3 protein. The table includes roughly 730,000 distinct CDR3 sequences, 56% detected once. This chain links TRBV20-1 with TRBJ1-2; the match to TRBD1 covers 7 bases. Sequencing was done on a sample of blood. This receptor was identified in a middle-aged man in good health. CDR3 DNA sequence: TGCAGTGCTTCCCTCCGGGACAGTTATGGCTACACCTTC. This sequence encodes CSASLRDSYGYTF.